This TCR beta chain comes out of a study of response to subunit inactivated influenza vaccine. Study results and caveats: Few additional T cells are recruited per seasonal influenza vaccination, authors suggested.

Trimming took off 5 bases at V and 7 bases at J, with 15 bases between the two ends. This CDR3 contains 14 residues. This clonotype was seen more than once but under ten times. Antigen: not known. In TCRdb, the RT-PCR reads were re-called with MiXCR into one record per CDR3 protein. The data show hundreds of thousands of distinct CDR3 sequences, roughly a fifth seen once. This TCR was sampled from a man aged 45 to 75 who received an inactivated influenza vaccine. This specimen consisted of PBMCs from blood, obtained roughly 20 months after vaccination. The chain recombines TRBV12-3 or TRBV12-4 with TRBJ1-5; D perhaps matches TRBD1 (6 bases). The CDR3 DNA follows: TGTGCCAGCAGTCCCGGGACACCGCGACAGCCCCAGCATTTT. Translated, it gives CASSPGTPRQPQHF.